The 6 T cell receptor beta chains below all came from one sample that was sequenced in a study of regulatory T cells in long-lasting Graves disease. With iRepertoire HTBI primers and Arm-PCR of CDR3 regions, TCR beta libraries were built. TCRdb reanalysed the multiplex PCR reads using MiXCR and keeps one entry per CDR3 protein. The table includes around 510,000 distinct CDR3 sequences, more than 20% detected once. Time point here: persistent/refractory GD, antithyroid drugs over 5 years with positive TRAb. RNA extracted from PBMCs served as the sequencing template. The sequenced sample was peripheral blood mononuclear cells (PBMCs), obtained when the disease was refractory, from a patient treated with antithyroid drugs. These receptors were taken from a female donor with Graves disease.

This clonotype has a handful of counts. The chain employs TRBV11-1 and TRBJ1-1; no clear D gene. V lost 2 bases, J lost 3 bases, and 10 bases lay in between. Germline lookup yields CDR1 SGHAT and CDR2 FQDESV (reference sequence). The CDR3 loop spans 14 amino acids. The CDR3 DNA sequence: TGTGCCAGCAGCTTACGATGGCGGGACACTGAAGCTTTCTTT. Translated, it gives CASSLRWRDTEAFF.

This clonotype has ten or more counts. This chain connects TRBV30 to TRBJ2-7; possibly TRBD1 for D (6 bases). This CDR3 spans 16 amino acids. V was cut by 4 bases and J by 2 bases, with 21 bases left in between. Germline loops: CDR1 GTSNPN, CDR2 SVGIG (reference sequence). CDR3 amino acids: CAWIRTEIVLTYEQYF. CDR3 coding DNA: TGTGCCTGGATTAGGACAGAAATAGTCCTCACCTACGAGCAGTACTTC.

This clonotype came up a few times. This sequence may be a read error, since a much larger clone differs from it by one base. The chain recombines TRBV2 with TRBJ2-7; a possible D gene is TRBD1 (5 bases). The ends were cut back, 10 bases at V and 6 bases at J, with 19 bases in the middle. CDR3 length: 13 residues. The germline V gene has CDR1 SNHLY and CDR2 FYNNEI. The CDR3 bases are TGTGCCACTGCTTCGGCGGAAGGGGTCGAGCAGTACTTC. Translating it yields CATASAEGVEQYF.

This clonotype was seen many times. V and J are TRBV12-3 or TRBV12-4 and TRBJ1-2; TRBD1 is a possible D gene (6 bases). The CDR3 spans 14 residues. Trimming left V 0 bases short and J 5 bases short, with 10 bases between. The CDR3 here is CASSLAYRAYGYTF. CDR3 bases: TGTGCCAGCAGTTTAGCATACAGGGCTTATGGCTACACCTTC.

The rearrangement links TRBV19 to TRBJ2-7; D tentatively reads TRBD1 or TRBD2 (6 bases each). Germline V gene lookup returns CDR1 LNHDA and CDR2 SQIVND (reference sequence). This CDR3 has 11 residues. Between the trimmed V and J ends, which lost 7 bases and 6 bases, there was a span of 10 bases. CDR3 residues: CASIQGGEQYF. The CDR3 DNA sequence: TGTGCCAGTATACAGGGAGGCGAGCAGTACTTC. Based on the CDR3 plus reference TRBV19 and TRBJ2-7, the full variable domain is DGGITQSPKYLFRKEGQNVTLSCEQNLNHDAMYWYRQDPGQGLRLIYYSQIVNDFQKGDIAEGYSVSREKKESFPLTVTSAQKNPTAFYLCASIQGGEQYFGPGTRLTVT.

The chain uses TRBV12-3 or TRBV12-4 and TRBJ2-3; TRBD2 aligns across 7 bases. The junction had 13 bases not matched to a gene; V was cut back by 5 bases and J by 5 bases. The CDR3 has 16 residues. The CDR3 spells CASSLHVGGGKDTQYF. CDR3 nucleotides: TGTGCCAGCAGTCTCCACGTTGGGGGGGGGAAAGATACGCAGTATTTT.